This TCR beta chain is drawn from a study of multiple sclerosis patients with progressive multifocal leukoencephalopathy. Spiked into each PCR were synthetic inline TR CDR3 controls of all V-J pairings. The method was immunoSEQ multiplex PCR; TCRdb's version includes in-frame clones alone and lacks a portion of them. The sample lists about 31,000 clones, approximately 90% occurring once. The CDR3 extends over 17 amino acids. Germline CDR1 MNHEY, CDR2 SMNVEV (reference sequence). The V end lost 1 base, the J end lost 2 bases, and 17 bases lay between the germline ends. Time point of the sample: time of PML onset. Natalizumab-treated patients developed PML between about 15 and 56 months into natalizumab therapy. Prior interferon beta treatment was universal, and the PML patients were all female. T3 blood samples were collected at the time of PML onset.

The rearrangement uses TRBV27 and TRBJ1-1; D uncertain. The specimen was PBMCs, collected from a patient treated with natalizumab. The TCR was taken from a woman aged 40-49 years with progressive multifocal leukoencephalopathy. The CDR3 protein is CASSLFGQTQPNTEAFF. The CDR3 coding sequence is TGTGCCAGCAGTTTATTTGGTCAAACACAACCAAACACTGAAGCTTTCTTT.